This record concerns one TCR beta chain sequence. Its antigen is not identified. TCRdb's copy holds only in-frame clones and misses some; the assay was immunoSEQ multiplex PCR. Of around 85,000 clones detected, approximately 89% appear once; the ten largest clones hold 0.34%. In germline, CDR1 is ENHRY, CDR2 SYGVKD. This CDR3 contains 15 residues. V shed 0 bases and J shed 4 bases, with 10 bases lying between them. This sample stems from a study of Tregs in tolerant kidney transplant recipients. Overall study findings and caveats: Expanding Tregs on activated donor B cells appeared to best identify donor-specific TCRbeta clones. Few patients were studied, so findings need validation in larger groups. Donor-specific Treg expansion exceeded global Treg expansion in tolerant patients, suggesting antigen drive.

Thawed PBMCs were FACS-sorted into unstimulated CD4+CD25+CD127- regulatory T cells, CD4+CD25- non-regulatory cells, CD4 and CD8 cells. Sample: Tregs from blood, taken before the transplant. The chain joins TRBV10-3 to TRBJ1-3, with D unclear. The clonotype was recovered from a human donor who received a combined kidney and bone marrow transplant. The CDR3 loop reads CAISESRTHGNTIYF. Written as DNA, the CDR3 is TGTGCCATCAGTGAGTCCCGGACTCACGGAAACACCATATATTTT.